Listed here are 16 T cell receptor beta chains from one sample, sequenced in a study of breast tumors, draining lymph nodes, adjacent tissues (dated by TCRdb to between 2015 and 2016). To prepare the library, multiplex PCR was applied. Data came from an Illumina HiSeq 2000. TCRdb reanalyzed the raw reads on its own, using fastp at Q25 for trimming and MiXCR for clone calling, and kept in-frame beta chains. CDR3 protein sequences are deduplicated, and each keeps its most common genes and DNA. The table for this sample lists about 270,000 distinct CDR3 sequences; roughly 30% of them were counted only once. The ten largest clones capture more than 1% of the sample. The lymph node samples were taken from the axillary draining lymph nodes of breast cancer patients. Source material: axillary lymph node tissue. These receptors were obtained from a female donor with breast cancer. Some clones in this sample may be carry-over from other donors' samples.

This clonotype was counted ten times or more. The V call is TRBV12-3 or TRBV12-4, the J call TRBJ2-5, with D unresolved. Between the trimmed V and J ends, which lost 3 bases and 2 bases, there was a span of 7 bases. There are 13 residues in the CDR3. CDR3 nucleotides: TGTGCCAGCAGTTTGTCTCTGCAAGAGACCCAGTACTTC. Protein product: CASSLSLQETQYF.

This clonotype has a count of ten or more. The chain employs TRBV9 and TRBJ1-2, with D maybe TRBD1 (5 bases). CDR3 length equals 15 residues. CDR1 is SGDLS, CDR2 YYNGEE, per germline. Trimming took 0 bases from V and 7 from J, leaving 16 bases between them. The CDR3: CASSVAPGGSGGYTF. The CDR3 region has the DNA TGTGCCAGCAGCGTAGCCCCCGGGGGTTCGGGTGGCTACACCTTC. Supplemented by reference TRBV9 and TRBJ1-2, the full variable domain reads DSGVTQTPKHLITATGQRVTLRCSPRSGDLSVYWYQQSLDQGLQFLIQYYNGEERAKGNILERFSAQQFPDLHSELNLSSLELGDSALYFCASSVAPGGSGGYTFGSGTRLTVV.

The rearrangement joins TRBV5-4 to TRBJ2-1, with 11 bases identical to TRBD2. This CDR3 contains 16 residues. With V trimmed by 0 bases and J by 8 bases, 7 bases remained unmatched. Germline CDR1 and CDR2: SGHNT and YYREEE (reference sequence). The DNA of the CDR3 is TGTGCCAGCAGCTTGGTGACTAGCGGGATAGGGCATGAGCAGTTCTTC. It encodes CASSLVTSGIGHEQFF.

The rearrangement links TRBV5-1 to TRBJ2-6; no clear D. There are 18 residues in the CDR3. V lost 4 bases, J lost 0 bases, and 17 bases lay in between. Germline V CDR1 and CDR2: SGHRS, YFSETQ. The CDR3 DNA sequence: TGCGCCAGCAGCCTGCAACCCGAGTACCTCTCTGGGGCCAACGTCCTGACTTTC. The encoded protein is CASSLQPEYLSGANVLTF.

The V gene is TRBV6-5, the J gene TRBJ1-5, with D perhaps TRBD1 (5 bases). V gave up 1 base and J gave up 2 bases, with 9 bases separating them. CDR1 is MNHEY, CDR2 SVGAGI, per germline. CDR3 length: 15 residues. The CDR3 region has the DNA TGTGCCAGCAGTTACTTAGGGGTACGCAATCAGCCCCAGCATTTT. Protein sequence: CASSYLGVRNQPQHF.

This clonotype was seen a few times. The gene calls are TRBV4-2 and TRBJ2-2; the D gene could be TRBD1 or TRBD2 (6 bases each). Germline lookup yields CDR1 LGHNA and CDR2 YNFKEQ. CDR3 size: 16 residues. V lost 4 bases to trimming and J lost 7 bases, with 19 bases between them. The CDR3 region is CASSPRGPGSNGELFF. The CDR3 nucleotides are TGTGCCAGCAGCCCCCGGGGGCCGGGGAGTAACGGGGAGCTGTTTTTT.

Details on this clonotype: It is unclear where the CDR3 begins or ends on the DNA, so no DNA is shown, and the CDR3 is as TCRdb lists it. This chain connects TRBV5-1 to TRBJ1-2; TRBD1, as called in the table, went unchecked against the DNA. Looked up from germline, CDR1 is SGHRS and CDR2 is YFSETQ. The CDR3 sequence runs 19 residues, both termini included. CDR3 residues: CASSFYICSARGETSGYTF.

This clonotype was observed a handful of times. The rearrangement uses TRBV11-2 and TRBJ2-1, with 11 nucleotides matching TRBD2. This CDR3 is built from 16 residues. CDR1 is SGHAT, CDR2 FQNNGV, per germline. The V segment lost 1 base and the J segment 10 bases; nucleotides outside the gene matches: 9. This CDR3 is CASSLGLASGGSEQFF. CDR3 DNA: TGTGCCAGCAGCTTAGGCTTGGCTAGCGGGGGGTCGGAGCAGTTCTTC.

The chain combines TRBV27 with TRBJ2-2; TRBD2 aligns across 9 bases. The CDR3 sequence is 16 residues long. The trim removed 5 bases at V and 0 bases at J, leaving 4 bases unmatched. Germline V lookup: CDR1 MNHEY, CDR2 SMNVEV (reference sequence). The DNA of the CDR3 is TGTGCCAGCAGTAATATAGCGGGAGCGAACACCGGGGAGCTGTTTTTT. Amino acids: CASSNIAGANTGELFF.

This clonotype showed up many times. The chain links TRBV2 to TRBJ2-7, with a possible D match to TRBD2 (6 bases). The CDR3 runs to 16 residues. V lost 6 bases and J 4 bases, leaving 22 bases between the germline ends. CDR1 and CDR2 from the germline V gene are SNHLY and FYNNEI. In DNA, the CDR3 is TGTGCCAGCAGCGCCCACCCGTTCGGGACTTTTTACGAGCAGTACTTC. This codes for CASSAHPFGTFYEQYF.

The CDR3 region is CASSPGQGMTETQYF. CDR3 DNA: TGTGCCAGCAGTCCGGGACAGGGTATGACAGAGACCCAGTACTTC. J is TRBJ2-5 and V is TRBV5-4, with TRBD1 matching 9 bases. The CDR3 consists of 15 residues. V lost 5 bases, J lost 4 bases, and 9 bases stayed unmatched. From germline, CDR1 is SGHNT and CDR2 YYREEE (reference sequence).

CDR3 nucleotide sequence: TGCGCCAGCGTTCCTCGGGACAGGGGTGCAGATACGCAGTATTTT. This codes for CASVPRDRGADTQYF. The V call is TRBV10-2, the J call TRBJ2-3; 10 bases agree with TRBD1. Trimming cost V 8 bases and J 4 bases; bases outside gene matches: 9. This CDR3 region has 15 residues. CDR1 WSHSY and CDR2 SAAADI come from the germline V gene.

V gene TRBV5-5 combines with J gene TRBJ2-5, with 12 bases lining up with TRBD2. Looked up from germline, CDR1 is SGHKS and CDR2 is YYEKEE (reference sequence). The CDR3 is 17 amino acids. The J segment lost 1 base and the V segment lost 3 bases, leaving 7 bases of the junction unmatched. The CDR3 nucleotides read TGTGCCAGCAGCTCTAGCGGGAGGGCCGTAGGCCAAGAGACCCAGTACTTC. Amino acid sequence: CASSSSGRAVGQETQYF.

This clonotype was recorded at least ten times. V gene TRBV5-6 combines with J gene TRBJ2-2, with a tentative D call TRBD1 (5 bases). V dropped 4 bases and J dropped 4 bases, with 17 bases sitting between them. The CDR3 has 16 amino acids. CDR1 is SGHDT, CDR2 YYEEEE, per germline. The CDR3 loop is CASSLVGHYRTGELFF. The CDR3 nucleotides read TGTGCCAGCAGCCTGGTAGGACACTATCGCACCGGGGAGCTGTTTTTT.

For this clonotype: A much larger clone sits a single nucleotide away, making a read error possible. The CDR3 end shows no conserved phenylalanine or tryptophan, and so a read error is likely. The V call is TRBV7-8, the J call TRBJ2-3, with 7 nucleotides matching TRBD1. Germline CDR1 SGHVS, CDR2 FQNEAQ. The CDR3 length is 17 residues. CDR3 DNA: TGCGCCAGCAGCCATAGGATACAGGGGAGCAGCACAGATACGCAGTATCTT. Its protein is CASSHRIQGSSTDTQYL.

This clonotype was detected many times. V is TRBV5-1 and J is TRBJ2-5; 7 bases line up with TRBD2. CDR1 is SGHRS and CDR2 is YFSETQ in the germline V gene. The CDR3 length is 16 residues. J gave up 5 bases and V 0 bases, and 10 bases lay outside the gene matches. The CDR3 coding sequence is TGCGCCAGCAGCTTGGAGGCAGGGAGGGCGATGGAGACCCAGTACTTC. Its translation is CASSLEAGRAMETQYF.